This T cell receptor beta chain came from a study of CD8 T cells in ankylosing spondylitis. Study findings and constraints: As reported, disease-linked clones showed significant enrichment in matched ankylosing spondylitis synovial fluid. The study identified a TCR beta motif of roughly eight highly homologous variants that appeared characteristic of ankylosing spondylitis blood.

Germline V CDR1 and CDR2: DFQATT, SNEGSKA (reference sequence). The CDR3 covers 16 residues. V lost 5 bases and J lost 0, with 17 bases in between. This clonotype was counted at least ten times. Antigen unknown. TCRdb analysed the 5' RACE reads with MiXCR anew, one entry per CDR3 protein. Counted here are 670,000 or so distinct CDR3 sequences, 15% to 20% occurring once; the ten biggest clones make up about 20%. The material sequenced was blood, either unsorted or a sorted T cell fraction (not recorded which). The clonotype comes from a male donor with ankylosing spondylitis. This chain joins TRBV20-1 and TRBJ1-5, with D unclear. As DNA, the CDR3 is TGCAGTGCTTACCGACTTGGGGTAGATAGCAATCAGCCCCAGCATTTT. This sequence encodes CSAYRLGVDSNQPQHF.